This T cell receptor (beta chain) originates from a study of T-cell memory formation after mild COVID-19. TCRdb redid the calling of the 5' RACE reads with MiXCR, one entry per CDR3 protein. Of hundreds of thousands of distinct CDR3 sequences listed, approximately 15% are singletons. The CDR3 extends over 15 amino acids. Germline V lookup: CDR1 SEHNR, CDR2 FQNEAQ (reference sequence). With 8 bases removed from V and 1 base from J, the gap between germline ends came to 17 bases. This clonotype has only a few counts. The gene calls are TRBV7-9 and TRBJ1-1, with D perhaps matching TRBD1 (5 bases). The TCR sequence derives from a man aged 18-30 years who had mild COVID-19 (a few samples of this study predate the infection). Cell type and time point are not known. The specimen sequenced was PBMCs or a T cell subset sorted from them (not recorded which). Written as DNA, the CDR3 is TGTGCCAGCTTTAGCTCGTCCAGGGAGAACACTGAAGCTTTCTTT. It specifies CASFSSSRENTEAFF. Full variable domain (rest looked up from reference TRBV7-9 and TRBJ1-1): DTGVSQNPRHKITKRGQNVTFRCDPISEHNRLYWYRQTLGQGPEFLTYFQNEAQLEKSRLLSDRFSAERPKGSFSTLEIQRTEQGDSAMYLCASFSSSRENTEAFFGQGTRLTVV.